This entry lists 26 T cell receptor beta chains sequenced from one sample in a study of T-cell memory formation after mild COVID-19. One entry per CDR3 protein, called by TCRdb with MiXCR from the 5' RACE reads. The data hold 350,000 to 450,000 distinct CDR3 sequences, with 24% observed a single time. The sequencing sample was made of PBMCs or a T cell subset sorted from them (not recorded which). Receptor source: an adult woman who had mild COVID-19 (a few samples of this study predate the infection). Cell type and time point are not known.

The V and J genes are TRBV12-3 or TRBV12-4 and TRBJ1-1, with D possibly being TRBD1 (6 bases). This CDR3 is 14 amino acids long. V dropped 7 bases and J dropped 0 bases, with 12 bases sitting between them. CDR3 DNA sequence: TGTGCCAGCACCCTAGGACAGATGAACACTGAAGCTTTCTTT. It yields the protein CASTLGQMNTEAFF.

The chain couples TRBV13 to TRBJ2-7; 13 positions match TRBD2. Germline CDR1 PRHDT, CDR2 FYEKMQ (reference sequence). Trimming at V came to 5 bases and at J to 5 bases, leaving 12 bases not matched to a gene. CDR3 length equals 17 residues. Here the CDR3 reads CASSPQSGLAGVDEQYF. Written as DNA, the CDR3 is TGTGCCAGCAGCCCGCAGAGCGGACTAGCGGGAGTAGACGAGCAGTACTTC. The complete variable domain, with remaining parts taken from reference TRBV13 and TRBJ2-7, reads AAGVIQSPRHLIKEKRETATLKCYPIPRHDTVYWYQQGPGQDPQFLISFYEKMQSDKGSIPDRFSAQQFSDYHSELNMSSLELGDSALYFCASSPQSGLAGVDEQYFGPGTRLTVT.

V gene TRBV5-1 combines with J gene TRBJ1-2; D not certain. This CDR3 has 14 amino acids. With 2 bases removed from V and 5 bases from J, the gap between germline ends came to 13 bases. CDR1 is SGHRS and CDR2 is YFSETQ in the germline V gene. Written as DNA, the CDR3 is TGCGCCAGCAGCTTCGAAGTATTGGGATATGGCTACACCTTC. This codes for CASSFEVLGYGYTF.

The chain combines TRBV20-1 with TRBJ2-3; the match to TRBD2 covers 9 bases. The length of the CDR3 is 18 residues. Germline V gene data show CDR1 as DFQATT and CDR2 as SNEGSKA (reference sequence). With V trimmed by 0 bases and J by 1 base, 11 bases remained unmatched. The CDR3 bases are TGCAGTGCTAGAGATCTGGGAGGGCTAGCGGGACGCACAGATACGCAGTATTTT. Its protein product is CSARDLGGLAGRTDTQYF.

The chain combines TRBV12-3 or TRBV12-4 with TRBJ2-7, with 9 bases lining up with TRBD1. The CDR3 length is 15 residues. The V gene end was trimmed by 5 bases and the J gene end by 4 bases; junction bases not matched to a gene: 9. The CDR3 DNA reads TGTGCCAGCAGTCTAACAGGGGGCGCAGCATACGAGCAGTACTTC. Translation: CASSLTGGAAYEQYF.

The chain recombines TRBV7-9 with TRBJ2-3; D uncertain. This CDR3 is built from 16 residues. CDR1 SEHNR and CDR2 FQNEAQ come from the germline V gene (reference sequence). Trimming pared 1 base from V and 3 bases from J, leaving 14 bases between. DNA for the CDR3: TGTGCCAGCAGCTTAGATCCTCGGGTTAGGACAGATACGCAGTATTTT. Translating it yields CASSLDPRVRTDTQYF.

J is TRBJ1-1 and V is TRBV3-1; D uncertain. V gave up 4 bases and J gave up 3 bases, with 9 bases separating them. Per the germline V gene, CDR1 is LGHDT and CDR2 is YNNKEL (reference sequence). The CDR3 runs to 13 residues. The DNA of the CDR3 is TGTGCCAGCAGCCCAAGACCAGACACTGAAGCTTTCTTT. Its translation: CASSPRPDTEAFF. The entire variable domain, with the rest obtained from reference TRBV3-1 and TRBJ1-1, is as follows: DTAVSQTPKYLVTQMGNDKSIKCEQNLGHDTMYWYKQDSKKFLKIMFSYNNKELIINETVPNRFSPKSPDKAHLNLHINSLELGDSAVYFCASSPRPDTEAFFGQGTRLTVV.

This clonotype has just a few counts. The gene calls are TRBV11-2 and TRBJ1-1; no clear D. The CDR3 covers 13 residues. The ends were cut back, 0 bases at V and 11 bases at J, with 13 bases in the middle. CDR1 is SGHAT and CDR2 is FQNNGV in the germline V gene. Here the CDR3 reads CASSLDYESRAFF. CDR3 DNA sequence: TGTGCCAGCAGCTTAGATTATGAAAGTCGGGCTTTCTTT.

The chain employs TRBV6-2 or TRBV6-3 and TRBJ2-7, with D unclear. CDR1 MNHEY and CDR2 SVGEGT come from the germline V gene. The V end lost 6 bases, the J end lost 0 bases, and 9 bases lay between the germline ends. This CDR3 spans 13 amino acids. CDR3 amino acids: CASSEWRSYEQYF. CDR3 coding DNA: TGTGCCAGCAGCGAATGGCGCTCCTACGAGCAGTACTTC.

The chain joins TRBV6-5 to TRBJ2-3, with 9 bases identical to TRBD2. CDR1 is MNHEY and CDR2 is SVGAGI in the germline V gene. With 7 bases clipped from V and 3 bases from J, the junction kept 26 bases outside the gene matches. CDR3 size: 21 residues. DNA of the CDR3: TGTGCCAGCATTTCGTCCGTCCGACGCGGACTAGCGCAGACCGGAACAGATACGCAGTATTTT. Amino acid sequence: CASISSVRRGLAQTGTDTQYF.

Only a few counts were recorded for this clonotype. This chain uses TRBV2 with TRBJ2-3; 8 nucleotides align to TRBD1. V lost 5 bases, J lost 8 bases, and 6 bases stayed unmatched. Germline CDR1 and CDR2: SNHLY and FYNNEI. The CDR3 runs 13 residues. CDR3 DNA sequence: TGTGCCAGCAGTTCCCAGGGGGCGGGTACGCAGTATTTT. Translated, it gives CASSSQGAGTQYF. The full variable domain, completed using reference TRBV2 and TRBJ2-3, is EPEVTQTPSHQVTQMGQEVILRCVPISNHLYFYWYRQILGQKVEFLVSFYNNEISEKSEIFDDQFSVERPDGSNFTLKIRSTKLEDSAMYFCASSSQGAGTQYFGPGTRLTVL.

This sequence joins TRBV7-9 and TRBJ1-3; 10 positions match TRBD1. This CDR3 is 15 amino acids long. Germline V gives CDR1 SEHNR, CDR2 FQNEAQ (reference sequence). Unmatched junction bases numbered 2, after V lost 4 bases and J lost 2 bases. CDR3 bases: TGTGCCAGCAGCTCGGGACAGGGGCCTGGAAACACCATATATTTT. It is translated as CASSSGQGPGNTIYF.

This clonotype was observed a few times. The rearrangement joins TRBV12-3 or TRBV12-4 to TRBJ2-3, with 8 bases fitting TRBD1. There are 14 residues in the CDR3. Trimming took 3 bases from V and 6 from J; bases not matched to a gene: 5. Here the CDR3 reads CASSFRTGIDTQYF. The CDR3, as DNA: TGTGCCAGCAGTTTCAGGACAGGGATCGATACGCAGTATTTT.

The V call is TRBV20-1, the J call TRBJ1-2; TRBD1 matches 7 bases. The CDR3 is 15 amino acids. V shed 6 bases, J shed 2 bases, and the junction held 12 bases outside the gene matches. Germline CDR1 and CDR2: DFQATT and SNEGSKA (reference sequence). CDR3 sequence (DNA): TGCAGTGCCGGGGACAGCTCCCATCCAAACTATGGCTACACCTTC. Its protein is CSAGDSSHPNYGYTF.

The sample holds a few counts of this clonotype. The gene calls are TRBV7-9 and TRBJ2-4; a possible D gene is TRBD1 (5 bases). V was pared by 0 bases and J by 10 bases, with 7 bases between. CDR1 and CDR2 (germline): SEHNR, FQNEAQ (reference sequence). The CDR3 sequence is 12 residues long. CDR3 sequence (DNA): TGTGCCAGCAGCTTAGCGGGGCCGATTCAGTACTTC. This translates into CASSLAGPIQYF.

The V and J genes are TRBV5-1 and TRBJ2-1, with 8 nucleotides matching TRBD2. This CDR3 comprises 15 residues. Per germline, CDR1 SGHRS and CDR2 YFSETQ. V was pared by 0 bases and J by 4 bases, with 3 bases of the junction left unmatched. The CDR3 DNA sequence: TGCGCCAGCAGCTTGGCCCGGGAGGGGTACAATGAGCAGTTCTTC. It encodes CASSLAREGYNEQFF.

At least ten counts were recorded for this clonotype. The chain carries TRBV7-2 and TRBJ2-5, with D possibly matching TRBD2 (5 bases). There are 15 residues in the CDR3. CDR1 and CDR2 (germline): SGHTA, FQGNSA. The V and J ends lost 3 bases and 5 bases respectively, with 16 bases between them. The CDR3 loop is CASSLAPGYRETQYF. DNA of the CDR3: TGTGCCAGCAGCTTGGCGCCGGGGTATCGGGAGACCCAGTACTTC.

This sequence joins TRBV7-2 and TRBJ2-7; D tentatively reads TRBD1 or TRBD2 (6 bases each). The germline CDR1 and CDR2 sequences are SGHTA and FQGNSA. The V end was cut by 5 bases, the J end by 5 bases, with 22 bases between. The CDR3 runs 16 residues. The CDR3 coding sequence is TGTGCCAGCAGCCTCCTCCCGGGGGCAGGCGGCCACGAGCAGTACTTC. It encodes CASSLLPGAGGHEQYF.

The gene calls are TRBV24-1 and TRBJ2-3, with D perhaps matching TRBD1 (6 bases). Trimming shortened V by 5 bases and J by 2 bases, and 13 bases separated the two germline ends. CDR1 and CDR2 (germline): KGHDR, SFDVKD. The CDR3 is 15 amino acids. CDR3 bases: TGTGCCACCAGTGCACGCCAGGGGACCACAGATACGCAGTATTTT. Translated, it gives CATSARQGTTDTQYF.

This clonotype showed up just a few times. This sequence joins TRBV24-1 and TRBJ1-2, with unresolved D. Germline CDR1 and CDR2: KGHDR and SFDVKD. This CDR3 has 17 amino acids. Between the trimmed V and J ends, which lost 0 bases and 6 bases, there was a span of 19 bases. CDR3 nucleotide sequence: TGTGCCACCAGTGATTTGGATCAGGAACGGCCCGACGATGGCTACACCTTC. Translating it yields CATSDLDQERPDDGYTF.

The CDR3 DNA is TGTGCCAGCAGTTTCCCCGGGACAGGGGAGGGTGGCTACACCTTC. It yields the protein CASSFPGTGEGGYTF. V and J are TRBV6-6 and TRBJ1-2; 10 bases are a match to TRBD1. Germline-derived CDR1 and CDR2 are MNHNY and SVGAGI (reference sequence). The CDR3 has 15 amino acids. With 4 bases clipped from V and 7 bases from J, the junction kept 9 bases outside the gene matches.

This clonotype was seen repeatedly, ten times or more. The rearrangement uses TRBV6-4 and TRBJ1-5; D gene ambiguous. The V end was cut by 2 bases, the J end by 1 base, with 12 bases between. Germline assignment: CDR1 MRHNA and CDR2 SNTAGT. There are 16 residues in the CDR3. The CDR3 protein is CASSDPRLMSNQPQHF. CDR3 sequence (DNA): TGTGCCAGCAGTGACCCCCGTCTTATGAGCAATCAGCCCCAGCATTTT.

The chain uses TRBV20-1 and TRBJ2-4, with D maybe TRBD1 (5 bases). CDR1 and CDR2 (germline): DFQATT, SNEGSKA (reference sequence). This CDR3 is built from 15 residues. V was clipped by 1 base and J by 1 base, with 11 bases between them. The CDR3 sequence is CSARVGQLAKNIQYF. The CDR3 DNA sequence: TGCAGTGCTAGAGTTGGACAATTGGCCAAAAACATTCAGTACTTC.

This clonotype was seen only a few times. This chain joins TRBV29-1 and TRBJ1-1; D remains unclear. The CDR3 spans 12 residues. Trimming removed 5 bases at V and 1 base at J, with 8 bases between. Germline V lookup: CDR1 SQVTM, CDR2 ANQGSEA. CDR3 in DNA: TGCAGCGTTCGGAACAGGAACACTGAAGCTTTCTTT. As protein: CSVRNRNTEAFF.

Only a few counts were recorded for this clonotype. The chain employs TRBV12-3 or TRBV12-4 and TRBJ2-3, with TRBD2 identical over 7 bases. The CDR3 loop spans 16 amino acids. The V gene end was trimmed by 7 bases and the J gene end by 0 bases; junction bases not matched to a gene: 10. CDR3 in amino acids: CASTLQRDPSTDTQYF. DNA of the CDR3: TGTGCCAGCACCCTACAGCGGGACCCTAGCACAGATACGCAGTATTTT.

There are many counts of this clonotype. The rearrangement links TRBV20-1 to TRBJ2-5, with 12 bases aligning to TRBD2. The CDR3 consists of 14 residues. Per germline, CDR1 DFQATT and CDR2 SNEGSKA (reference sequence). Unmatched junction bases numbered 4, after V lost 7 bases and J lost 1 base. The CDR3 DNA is TGCAGTGTTGGACTAGCGGGGACCCAAGAGACCCAGTACTTC. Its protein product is CSVGLAGTQETQYF.